Detailed here is one T cell receptor beta chain. Antigen: not known. Germline V lookup: CDR1 SGHNT, CDR2 YYREEE (reference sequence). V was clipped by 8 bases and J by 0 bases; unmatched bases: 8. The CDR3 has 15 amino acids. This sample was taken from a study of T cells after yellow fever vaccination. Study results and caveats: Abundant clonotypes from the bulk population could get into FACS-sorted repertoires as contaminants. Subsequent to the booster, the majority of primary-vaccination clones reappeared (roughly 97% CD4, around 85% CD8). A weaker but faster secondary response was observed, peaking on day 5 versus 15.

Universal primer sites and UMIs were introduced during 5'RACE template-switching synthesis of TCR cDNA. TCRdb analysed the 5' RACE reads with MiXCR anew, one entry per CDR3 protein. This table has 320,000 or so distinct CDR3 sequences, roughly 8.3% appearing once. The rearrangement links TRBV5-4 to TRBJ2-1, with 7 positions matching TRBD2. The sample was PBMCs, taken approximately 47 days after the first yellow fever vaccination. This clonotype originated in a man between 18 and 35 years old who received the YFV17D yellow fever vaccine. In nucleotides, the CDR3 is TGTGCCAGGAGCCCTGGGGGGGGCTCCTACAATGAGCAGTTCTTC. The encoded protein is CARSPGGGSYNEQFF. Drawing the rest from reference TRBV5-4 and TRBJ2-1, the complete variable domain is ETGVTQSPTHLIKTRGQQVTLRCSSQSGHNTVSWYQQALGQGPQFIFQYYREEENGRGNFPPRFSGLQFPNYSSELNVNALELDDSALYLCARSPGGGSYNEQFFGPGTRLTVL.